Shown below are 18 T cell receptor beta chains from a single sample sequenced in a study of CD8 T cells in ankylosing spondylitis. TCRdb reprocessed the 5' RACE reads with MiXCR, giving one entry per CDR3 protein. The sample carries about 36,000 distinct CDR3 sequences, 4.5% to 6% recorded once. The material sequenced was blood, either unsorted or a sorted T cell fraction (not recorded which). These receptors originate from a male donor with ankylosing spondylitis or in good health (not recorded which).

This clonotype was observed many times. This chain joins TRBV20-1 and TRBJ1-4, with D unresolved. This CDR3 is built from 12 residues. Trimming pared 2 bases from V and 8 bases from J, leaving 9 bases between. The germline CDR1 and CDR2 sequences are DFQATT and SNEGSKA (reference sequence). The DNA for the CDR3 is TGCAGTGCTAGACAGACCGGGGAAAAACTGTTTTTT. This translates into CSARQTGEKLFF.

This clonotype was found many times. The V and J genes are TRBV10-3 and TRBJ1-1; D remains unclear. Trimming took off 3 bases at V and 4 bases at J, with 9 bases between the two ends. Germline CDR1 is ENHRY and CDR2 is SYGVKD. The CDR3 is made up of 13 amino acids. The CDR3 loop reads CAISERDGTEAFF. CDR3 DNA: TGTGCCATCAGTGAACGTGACGGCACTGAAGCTTTCTTT.

This clonotype came up many times. The chain links TRBV29-1 to TRBJ2-7, with TRBD2 matching over 14 bases. The V and J ends lost 6 bases and 1 base, in that order; junction bases with no gene match: 8. In germline, CDR1 is SQVTM, CDR2 ANQGSEA. This CDR3 contains 16 residues. The CDR3 protein is CSVDGLAGGSSYEQYF. The CDR3 region has the DNA TGCAGCGTGGACGGACTAGCGGGAGGTTCGTCCTACGAGCAGTACTTC.

This clonotype came up many times. V and J are TRBV5-1 and TRBJ2-7; no firm D call. Germline V gives CDR1 SGHRS, CDR2 YFSETQ. V was cut by 0 bases and J by 3 bases, with 1 base left in between. The CDR3 consists of 11 residues. The CDR3, as DNA: TGCGCCAGCAGCTTGGACTACGAGCAGTACTTC. Its protein product is CASSLDYEQYF. The full variable domain, in which reference TRBV5-1 and TRBJ2-7 provide the parts outside the CDR3, is KAGVTQTPRYLIKTRGQQVTLSCSPISGHRSVSWYQQTPGQGLQFLFEYFSETQRNKGNFPGRFSGRQFSNSRSEMNVSTLELGDSALYLCASSLDYEQYFGPGTRLTVT.

This clonotype was observed many times. DNA of the CDR3: TGTGCCAGCAGCACCGAACTAGCGATAGATACGCAGTATTTT. Amino acid sequence: CASSTELAIDTQYF. The gene calls are TRBV21-1 and TRBJ2-3. TRBV21-1 is deemed a pseudogene. The CDR3 has 14 amino acids.

Ten or more counts support this clonotype. The J gene is TRBJ2-3, the V gene TRBV29-1; 8 bases map to TRBD2. The CDR3 spans 14 residues. The V segment lost 2 bases and the J segment 4 bases; nucleotides outside the gene matches: 5. Germline CDR1 and CDR2: SQVTM and ANQGSEA. The CDR3 nucleotides read TGCAGCGTTGAATACGGGAGGGTTCCAGATACGCAGTATTTT. Translating it yields CSVEYGRVPDTQYF.

The chain is built from TRBV27 and TRBJ2-7, with D tentatively TRBD1 (6 bases). This CDR3 is 15 amino acids long. CDR1 MNHEY and CDR2 SMNVEV come from the germline V gene (reference sequence). Trimming cost V 9 bases and J 5 bases, with 23 bases left between them. CDR3 sequence reads: CASQVMRQVGDEQYF. The CDR3 region has the DNA TGTGCCAGTCAAGTAATGCGACAGGTTGGAGACGAGCAGTACTTC.

This clonotype is judged medium-sized. The chain joins TRBV29-1 to TRBJ2-1, with 7 bases fitting TRBD1. The CDR3 extends over 13 amino acids. J was trimmed by 0 bases and V by 7 bases; bases with no gene match: 3. CDR1 is SQVTM, CDR2 ANQGSEA, per germline. The CDR3, as DNA: TGCAGCGCCCGGGACAGCTCCTACAATGAGCAGTTCTTC. Translation: CSARDSSYNEQFF.

This clonotype has ten or more counts. The rearrangement joins TRBV28 to TRBJ2-1, with TRBD2 matching over 10 bases. The CDR3 is 16 residues long. V trimming: 5 bases; J trimming: 2 bases; junction bases outside the gene matches: 6. The germline V gene encodes CDR1 MDHEN and CDR2 SYDVKM. The CDR3 is CASSRIAGGTYNEQFF. The CDR3 DNA is TGTGCCAGCAGTAGAATAGCGGGAGGCACCTACAATGAGCAGTTCTTC.

This clonotype was picked up many times. The genes are TRBV12-3 or TRBV12-4 and TRBJ2-2; perhaps TRBD1 as D (6 bases). The CDR3 covers 13 residues. V shed 8 bases and J shed 3 bases, with 10 bases lying between them. The CDR3 DNA is TGTGCCAGCGCGAGGACAGACACCGGGGAGCTGTTTTTT. It encodes CASARTDTGELFF.

Many counts were recorded for this clonotype. The V call is TRBV9, the J call TRBJ2-7; 8 bases map to TRBD2. V gave up 2 bases and J gave up 2 bases; unmatched junction bases: 3. This CDR3 is 14 amino acids long. Germline lookup yields CDR1 SGDLS and CDR2 YYNGEE. The CDR3 nucleotides read TGTGCCAGCAGCGTTCAGCGGGAGACCTACGAGCAGTACTTC. It codes for CASSVQRETYEQYF.

This clonotype was counted many times. CDR3 sequence reads: CSARLAGGRLNNEQFF. In nucleotides, the CDR3 is TGCAGTGCTAGACTAGCGGGGGGGCGGTTAAACAATGAGCAGTTCTTC. The chain uses TRBV20-1 and TRBJ2-1, with 12 nucleotides matching TRBD2. The ends lost 2 bases at V and 5 bases at J; junction bases unmatched: 7. The CDR3 length is 16 residues. Per germline, CDR1 DFQATT and CDR2 SNEGSKA (reference sequence).

This clonotype was recorded many times. The chain carries TRBV4-3 and TRBJ2-2; 10 bases fit TRBD1. This CDR3 has 16 residues. Germline V gene data show CDR1 as LGHNA and CDR2 as YSLEER. Losses at the gene ends were 4 bases for V and 0 bases for J; bases not matched to a gene: 2. CDR3 in DNA: TGCGCCAGCAGCCTAGGACAGGGGGCGAACACCGGGGAGCTGTTTTTT. It encodes CASSLGQGANTGELFF.

This clonotype was observed at least ten times. The V and J genes are TRBV5-1 and TRBJ2-5; D not resolved. The V end was cut by 0 bases, the J end by 2 bases, with 8 bases between. The germline V gene encodes CDR1 SGHRS and CDR2 YFSETQ. This CDR3 region has 14 residues. The CDR3 protein is CASSLVGPQETQYF. The CDR3 DNA follows: TGCGCCAGCAGCTTGGTAGGGCCACAAGAGACCCAGTACTTC.

This clonotype was detected ten times or more. The J gene is TRBJ1-2, the V gene TRBV4-2; 9 nucleotides agree with TRBD1. V trimming: 0 bases; J trimming: 4 bases; junction bases outside the gene matches: 12. CDR1 is LGHNA, CDR2 YNFKEQ, per germline. This CDR3 region has 18 residues. The CDR3 spells CASSQESTGGAGGYGYTF. CDR3 coding DNA: TGTGCCAGCAGCCAAGAATCCACAGGGGGCGCCGGGGGCTATGGCTACACCTTC.

This clonotype appeared many times. V is TRBV7-8 and J is TRBJ2-7; 11 bases are a match to TRBD2. V lost 1 base to trimming and J lost 3 bases; unmatched junction nucleotides: 8. This CDR3 contains 17 residues. Germline CDR1 and CDR2: SGHVS and FQNEAQ. For the CDR3, the DNA is TGTGCCAGCAGCTTAGAGCGGCTAGCGGGGGGCCACTACGAGCAGTACTTC. Translating it yields CASSLERLAGGHYEQYF.

This clonotype was seen at least ten times. The chain joins TRBV3-1 to TRBJ1-6; D is perhaps TRBD1 (5 bases). Per the germline V gene, CDR1 is LGHDT and CDR2 is YNNKEL (reference sequence). The V end was cut by 0 bases, the J end by 14 bases, with 14 bases between. The CDR3 is made up of 14 amino acids. The CDR3 DNA is TGTGCCAGCAGCCAAGATCCAGGGACGTCGGCCCTCCACTTT. Amino acids: CASSQDPGTSALHF.

There are a few counts of this clonotype. The chain couples TRBV4-1 to TRBJ1-1; D remains ambiguous. This CDR3 spans 15 amino acids. V lost 4 bases and J lost 0, with 12 bases in between. Germline assignment: CDR1 MGHRA and CDR2 YSYEKL. The chain's CDR3 is CASSPVTDMNTEAFF. The CDR3 DNA follows: TGCGCCAGCAGCCCCGTTACAGATATGAACACTGAAGCTTTCTTT.